The present TCR beta chain was sequenced within a study of blood T cell repertoires in COVID-19. Study at large: COVID-19 samples, acute and convalescent, were from the United States, Italy and Spain. Sources were T cells, B-cell-depleted T cells, or PBMCs; the material itself was cDNA or gDNA.

The CDR3 runs 15 residues. Germline V CDR1 and CDR2: SGDLS, YYNGEE. V was clipped by 1 base and J by 0 bases, with 11 bases between them. Original data processing: Quantification of nucleated cells was approximated via reference gene primer amplification. Assay used: immunoSEQ multiplex PCR; TCRdb lists only in-frame clones, some missing. For V, J and clone size, that table is used; D and trimming come from the DNA. This sample has hundreds of thousands of clones; 75% to 90% occur once, and the top ten carry about 1.4%. Sequences were obtained from peripheral blood. This TCR came from a woman between 40 and 55 years old who had recovered from COVID-19. The chain links TRBV9 to TRBJ2-7, with D tentatively TRBD2 (6 bases). The CDR3 loop is CASSVRGESSYEQYF. In DNA, the CDR3 is TGTGCCAGCAGCGTACGCGGGGAAAGCTCCTACGAGCAGTACTTC. The complete variable domain, with remaining parts taken from reference TRBV9 and TRBJ2-7, reads DSGVTQTPKHLITATGQRVTLRCSPRSGDLSVYWYQQSLDQGLQFLIQYYNGEERAKGNILERFSAQQFPDLHSELNLSSLELGDSALYFCASSVRGESSYEQYFGPGTRLTVT.